The clone carrying this TCR beta chain was counted between two and nine times. What it binds is unknown. The data were taken from a study of identical twins. Per germline, CDR1 SNHLY and CDR2 FYNNEI. V lost 9 bases to trimming and J lost 1 base, with 12 bases between them. This CDR3 region has 13 residues. A universal primer binding site was introduced by template switching. The final cDNA contained unique molecular identifiers. TCRdb re-called the 5' RACE reads with MiXCR, one entry per CDR3 protein. The sample has 1.5 million to 2 million distinct CDR3 sequences, roughly a third seen once. Study findings and constraints: A lower insertion count was a feature of abundant cord blood beta clonotypes, with no such feature in memory repertoires. When twins shared out-of-frame alpha sequences, those sequences had excess low generation probability. Analyses based on zero insertions could be partly confounded by invariant MAIT and iNKT cells.

The rearrangement joins TRBV2 to TRBJ1-1; D unclear. The material sequenced was cord blood. This TCR came from a newborn girl in good health. The chain's CDR3 is CARGSNGNTEAFF. The CDR3, as DNA: TGTGCCAGGGGATCAAACGGGAACACTGAAGCTTTCTTT.